The entry below describes one TCR beta chain. Its antigen is undetermined. Researchers took blood at baseline, on cycle 4 day 1, and on cycle 7 day 1. This sample is drawn from a study of OX40 agonist ivuxolimab in advanced cancers. General study results and limits: The mean number of expanded clones was higher in CD8+ T cells than in CD4+.

Using immunoSEQ multiplex PCR, the repertoire was profiled, and TCRdb retains in-frame clones only, with some absent. The sample lists some 73,000 clones, 75% to 90% occurring once. The clonotype originates from an adult with an advanced solid tumor such as melanoma, head and neck, liver or kidney cancer. The starting material was CD4+ or CD8+ T cells sorted from blood, obtained in a trial of the OX40 agonist ivuxolimab.

The DNA of the CDR3 is TGTGCCAGCAGCTTTTGGTTATTGCTGGCACGCACCAACACTGAAGCTTTCTTT. It yields the protein CASSFWLLLARTNTEAFF. The chain carries TRBV21-1 and TRBJ1-1; TRBD1, the table's D call, lacks a check against the DNA. TRBV21-1 is shown as a pseudogene. The CDR3 has 18 residues.